These T cell receptor beta chains were read from a single sample in a study of PD-1 blockade in classical Hodgkin lymphoma. Generated by immunoSEQ multiplex PCR, the TCRdb table keeps only in-frame clones and is missing some. This table holds 25,000 to 35,000 clones, 60% to 75% found once. The specimen comprised peripheral blood mononuclear cells (PBMCs), sampled before the second cycle of nivolumab. These receptors all stem from a human donor with classical Hodgkin lymphoma. Each CDR3 is given with its conserved first and last residue. A D gene is named only where the DNA matches it firmly. Clone sizes are given selectively: once, few, many, or a class where the clone is expanded.

D: .
V: TRBV2
J: TRBJ1-1
size: .
CDR3: CASSGNHRNTEAFF
DNA: TGTGCCAGCAGTGGCAATCACCGGAACACTGAAGCTTTCTTT

D: .
V: TRBV9
J: TRBJ1-2
size: .
CDR3: CASSLRGGHGYTF
DNA: TGTGCCAGCAGCCTCAGAGGGGGGCATGGCTACACCTTC

D: TRBD2
V: TRBV5-4
J: TRBJ2-5
size: once
CDR3: CASSITSGGRETQYF
DNA: TGTGCCAGCAGCATTACTAGCGGGGGGCGAGAGACCCAGTACTTC

D: .
V: TRBV2
J: TRBJ1-1
size: .
CDR3: CASSEVGAEAFF
DNA: TGTGCCAGCAGTGAAGTAGGGGCTGAAGCTTTCTTT

D: TRBD1
V: TRBV29-1
J: TRBJ2-7
size: .
CDR3: CSVKGQASYEQYF
DNA: TGCAGCGTTAAGGGACAGGCCTCCTACGAGCAGTACTTC

D: .
V: TRBV19
J: TRBJ1-2
size: few
CDR3: CASSVDSFKVYTF
DNA: TGTGCCAGTAGTGTCGACAGTTTTAAAGTCTACACCTTC

D: TRBD1
V: TRBV9
J: TRBJ2-5
size: few
CDR3: CASSAPGTGDRETQYF
DNA: TGTGCCAGCAGCGCCCCTGGGACAGGGGATCGAGAGACCCAGTACTTC

D: .
V: TRBV18
J: TRBJ1-2
size: few
CDR3: CASSPDGSNYGYTF
DNA: TGTGCCAGCTCACCAGACGGGTCTAACTATGGCTACACCTTC

D: .
V: TRBV5-5
J: TRBJ1-4
size: .
CDR3: CASSHLGEKLFF
DNA: TGCGCCAGCAGCCACCTAGGGGAAAAACTGTTTTTT

D: .
V: TRBV6-5
J: TRBJ2-7
size: .
CDR3: CASSYRAGSYEQYF
DNA: TGTGCCAGCAGTTACCGGGCGGGCTCCTACGAGCAGTACTTC

D: .
V: TRBV4-2
J: TRBJ2-5
size: once
CDR3: CASSRGLIQETQYF
DNA: TGTGCCAGCAGCCGCGGACTGATACAAGAGACCCAGTACTTC

D: .
V: TRBV10-3
J: TRBJ1-2
size: .
CDR3: CAISGAAATVNYGYTF
DNA: TGTGCCATCAGTGGGGCTGCTGCGACAGTAAACTATGGCTACACCTTC

D: .
V: TRBV10-3
J: TRBJ2-2
size: .
CDR3: CAISEMAANTGELFF
DNA: TGTGCCATCAGTGAGATGGCAGCGAACACCGGGGAGCTGTTTTTT

D: .
V: TRBV18
J: TRBJ1-1
size: many
CDR3: CASSPRVLRGGTTEAFF
DNA: TGTGCCAGCTCACCAAGGGTTTTACGGGGAGGTACCACTGAAGCTTTCTTT

D: .
V: TRBV4-1
J: TRBJ1-1
size: many
CDR3: CASSRDIHMNTEAFF
DNA: TGCGCCAGCAGCCGGGACATACACATGAACACTGAAGCTTTCTTT

D: .
V: TRBV20-1
J: TRBJ2-7
size: .
CDR3: CSARATYEQYF
DNA: TGCAGTGCTAGAGCCACCTACGAGCAGTACTTC